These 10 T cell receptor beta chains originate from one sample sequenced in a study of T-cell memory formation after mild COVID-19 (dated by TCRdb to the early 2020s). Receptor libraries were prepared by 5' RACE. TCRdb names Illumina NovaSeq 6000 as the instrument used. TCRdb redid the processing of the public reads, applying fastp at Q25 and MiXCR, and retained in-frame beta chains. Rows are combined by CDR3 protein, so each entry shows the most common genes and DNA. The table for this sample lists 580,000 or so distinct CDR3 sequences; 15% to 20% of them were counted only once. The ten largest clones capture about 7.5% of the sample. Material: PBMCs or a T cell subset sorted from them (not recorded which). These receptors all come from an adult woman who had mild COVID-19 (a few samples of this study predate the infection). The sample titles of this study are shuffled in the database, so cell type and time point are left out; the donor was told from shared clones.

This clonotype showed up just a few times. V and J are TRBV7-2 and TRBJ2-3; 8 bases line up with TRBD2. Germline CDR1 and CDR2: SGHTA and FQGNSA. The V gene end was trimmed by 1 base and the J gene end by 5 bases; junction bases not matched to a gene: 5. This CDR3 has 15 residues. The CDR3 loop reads CASSLDGGAKDTQYF. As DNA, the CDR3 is TGTGCCAGCAGCTTAGACGGGGGGGCTAAAGATACGCAGTATTTT. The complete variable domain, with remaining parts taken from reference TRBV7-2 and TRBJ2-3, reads GAGVSQSPSNKVTEKGKDVELRCDPISGHTALYWYRQSLGQGLEFLIYFQGNSAPDKSGLPSDRFSAERTGGSVSTLTIQRTQQEDSAVYLCASSLDGGAKDTQYFGPGTRLTVL.

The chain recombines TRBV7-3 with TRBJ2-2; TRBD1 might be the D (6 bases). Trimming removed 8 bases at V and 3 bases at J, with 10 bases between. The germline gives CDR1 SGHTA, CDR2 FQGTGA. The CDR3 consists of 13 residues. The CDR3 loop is CASGGPYTGELFF. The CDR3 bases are TGTGCCAGCGGGGGCCCTTACACCGGGGAGCTGTTTTTT. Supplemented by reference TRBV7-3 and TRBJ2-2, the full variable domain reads GAGVSQTPSNKVTEKGKYVELRCDPISGHTALYWYRQSLGQGPEFLIYFQGTGAADDSGLPNDRFFAVRPEGSVSTLKIQRTERGDSAVYLCASGGPYTGELFFGEGSRLTVL.

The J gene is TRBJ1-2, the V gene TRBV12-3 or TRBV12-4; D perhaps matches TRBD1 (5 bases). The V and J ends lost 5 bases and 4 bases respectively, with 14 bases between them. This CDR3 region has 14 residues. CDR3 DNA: TGTGCCAGCAGTACCCAGGGAAGGAGCTATGGCTACACCTTC. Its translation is CASSTQGRSYGYTF.

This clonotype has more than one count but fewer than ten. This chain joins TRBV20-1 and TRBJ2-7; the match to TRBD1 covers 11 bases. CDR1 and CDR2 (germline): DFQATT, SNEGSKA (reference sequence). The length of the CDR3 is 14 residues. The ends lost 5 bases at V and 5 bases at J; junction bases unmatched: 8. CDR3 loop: CSASTGTGGDEQYF. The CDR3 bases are TGCAGTGCTTCAACCGGGACAGGGGGTGACGAGCAGTACTTC.

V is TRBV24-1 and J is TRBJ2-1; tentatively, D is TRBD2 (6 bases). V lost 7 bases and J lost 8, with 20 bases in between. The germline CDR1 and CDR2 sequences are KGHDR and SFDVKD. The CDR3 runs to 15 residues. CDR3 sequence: CATSHTGTLPDEQFF. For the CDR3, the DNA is TGTGCCACCAGCCACACCGGGACTCTCCCCGATGAGCAGTTCTTC.

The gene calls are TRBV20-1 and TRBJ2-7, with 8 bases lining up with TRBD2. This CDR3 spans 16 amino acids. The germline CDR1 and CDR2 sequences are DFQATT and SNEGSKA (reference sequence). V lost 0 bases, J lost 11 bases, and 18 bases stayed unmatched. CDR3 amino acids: CSARDSGTDPREDEYF. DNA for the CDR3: TGCAGTGCTAGAGACAGCGGGACCGACCCGCGGGAGGACGAGTACTTC.

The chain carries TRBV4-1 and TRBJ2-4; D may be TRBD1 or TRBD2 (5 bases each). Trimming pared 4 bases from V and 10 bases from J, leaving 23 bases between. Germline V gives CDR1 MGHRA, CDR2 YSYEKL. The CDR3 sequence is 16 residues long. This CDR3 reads CASSPGWEEAVPIQYF. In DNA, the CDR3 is TGCGCCAGCAGCCCAGGGTGGGAAGAAGCGGTGCCGATTCAGTACTTC.

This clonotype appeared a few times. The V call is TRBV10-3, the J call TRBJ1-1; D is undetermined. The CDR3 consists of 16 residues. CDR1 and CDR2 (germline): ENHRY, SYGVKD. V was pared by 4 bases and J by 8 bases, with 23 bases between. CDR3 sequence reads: CAISGQFLGLPDEAFF. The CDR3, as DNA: TGTGCCATCAGTGGCCAATTTTTGGGTCTACCGGACGAAGCTTTCTTT.

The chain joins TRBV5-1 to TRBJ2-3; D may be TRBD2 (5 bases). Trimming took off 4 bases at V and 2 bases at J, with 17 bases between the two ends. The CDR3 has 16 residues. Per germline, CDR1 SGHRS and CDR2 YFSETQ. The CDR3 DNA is TGCGCCAGCAGCCCCGCGGGCGGAACTTACACAGATACGCAGTATTTT. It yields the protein CASSPAGGTYTDTQYF. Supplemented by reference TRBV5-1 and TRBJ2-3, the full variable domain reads KAGVTQTPRYLIKTRGQQVTLSCSPISGHRSVSWYQQTPGQGLQFLFEYFSETQRNKGNFPGRFSGRQFSNSRSEMNVSTLELGDSALYLCASSPAGGTYTDTQYFGPGTRLTVL.

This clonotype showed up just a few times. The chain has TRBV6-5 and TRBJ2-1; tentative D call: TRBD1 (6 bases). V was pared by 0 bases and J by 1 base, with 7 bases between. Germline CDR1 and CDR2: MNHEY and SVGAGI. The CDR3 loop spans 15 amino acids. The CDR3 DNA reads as TGTGCCAGCAGTTACTCGAGGGGGTCCTACAATGAGCAGTTCTTC. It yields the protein CASSYSRGSYNEQFF.